Following are 23 T cell receptor beta chains from one sample sequenced in a study of T cells in Graves' hyperthyroidism and ophthalmopathy. There were TCR beta CDR3 regions amplified from RNA transcripts. HTBI primers were used for first-round RT-PCR of the TCR CDR3. TCRdb redid the calling of the multiplex PCR reads with MiXCR, one entry per CDR3 protein. This sample has hundreds of thousands of distinct CDR3 sequences, with about a fifth found just once. The sequenced sample consisted of blood. These receptors came from a woman aged 18 to 35 with Graves' hyperthyroidism.

The chain employs TRBV5-1 and TRBJ1-1; 8 bases match TRBD1. The CDR3 consists of 14 residues. CDR1 SGHRS and CDR2 YFSETQ come from the germline V gene. The V and J ends lost 1 base and 5 bases, in that order; junction bases with no gene match: 4. For the CDR3, the DNA is TGCGCCAGCAGCTTGACAGGGGGAATGACTGAAGCTTTCTTT. Translated: CASSLTGGMTEAFF.

In this sample, this clonotype turned up a few times. J is TRBJ1-3 and V is TRBV5-1, with D uncertain. With 1 base removed from V and 12 bases from J, the gap between germline ends came to 11 bases. This CDR3 is 12 amino acids long. CDR1 and CDR2 (germline): SGHRS, YFSETQ. The CDR3 spells CASSLPGPLIYF. The CDR3 DNA follows: TGCGCCAGCAGCTTGCCCGGGCCCCTCATATATTTT.

This clonotype was seen at least ten times. This chain joins TRBV6-1 and TRBJ2-7, with D possibly being TRBD1 (5 bases). The germline gives CDR1 MNHNS, CDR2 SASEGT. CDR3 length: 14 amino acids. V dropped 4 bases and J dropped 6 bases, with 16 bases sitting between them. DNA of the CDR3: TGTGCCAGCAGTGCCCCCAGGGTAACGGGCGAGCAGTACTTC. Translation: CASSAPRVTGEQYF.

This clonotype has ten or more counts. The CDR3: CSAREGGRNTEAFF. The CDR3 DNA reads as TGCAGTGCTAGAGAAGGCGGTCGAAACACTGAAGCTTTCTTT. The chain carries TRBV20-1 and TRBJ1-1; D call uncertain. Per germline, CDR1 DFQATT and CDR2 SNEGSKA (reference sequence). V was shortened by 0 bases and J by 2 bases, with 10 bases between the two germline ends. This CDR3 region has 14 residues.

Many counts were recorded for this clonotype. J is TRBJ2-5 and V is TRBV2; no clear D. The CDR3 extends over 13 amino acids. With 3 bases removed from V and 4 bases from J, the gap between germline ends came to 9 bases. Germline loops: CDR1 SNHLY, CDR2 FYNNEI. CDR3 in amino acids: CASSETNLETQYF. The CDR3 DNA reads TGTGCCAGCAGTGAGACGAACTTAGAGACCCAGTACTTC. Looking up the rest from reference TRBV2 and TRBJ2-5 gives the full variable domain: EPEVTQTPSHQVTQMGQEVILRCVPISNHLYFYWYRQILGQKVEFLVSFYNNEISEKSEIFDDQFSVERPDGSNFTLKIRSTKLEDSAMYFCASSETNLETQYFGPGTRLLVL.

This chain connects TRBV12-3 or TRBV12-4 to TRBJ2-7; 8 bases line up with TRBD1. This CDR3 comprises 13 residues. Unmatched junction bases numbered 4, after V lost 4 bases and J lost 5 bases. The CDR3 DNA sequence: TGTGCCAGCAGTTGGACAGGGATCCACGAGCAGTACTTC. Protein sequence: CASSWTGIHEQYF.

This clonotype was observed a handful of times. This chain connects TRBV30 to TRBJ2-7; TRBD2 agrees at 7 bases. The CDR3 length is 12 residues. With V trimmed by 0 bases and J by 10 bases, 6 bases remained unmatched. Germline assignment: CDR1 GTSNPN and CDR2 SVGIG (reference sequence). CDR3: CAWSVGREGQYF. In DNA, the CDR3 is TGTGCCTGGAGTGTCGGCAGGGAGGGCCAGTACTTC.

This clonotype was counted at least ten times. The chain links TRBV6-9 to TRBJ1-5; D uncertain. Germline CDR1 reads MNHGY; CDR2 reads SVAAGI. V lost 7 bases, J lost 7 bases, and 26 bases lay in between. This CDR3 is 17 amino acids long. CDR3 protein: CASIRVSAELKRQPQHF. The DNA of the CDR3 is TGTGCCAGCATTCGTGTCTCGGCCGAGCTGAAGAGGCAGCCCCAGCATTTT.

This clonotype was seen at least ten times. This chain uses TRBV15 with TRBJ2-4; D might be TRBD1 or TRBD2, each matching 5 bases. V dropped 1 base and J dropped 8 bases, with 12 bases sitting between them. CDR1 and CDR2 from the germline V gene are LNHNV and YYDKDF (reference sequence). The CDR3 has 14 residues. Here the CDR3 DNA reads TGTGCCACCAGCAGAGCGAGGGGCACGGACATTCAGTACTTC. It is translated as CATSRARGTDIQYF.

The sample holds many counts of this clonotype. This chain uses TRBV7-8 with TRBJ2-2; D gene uncertain. The germline CDR1 and CDR2 sequences are SGHVS and FQNEAQ. Trimming shortened V by 3 bases and J by 0 bases, and 11 bases separated the two germline ends. The CDR3 is made up of 16 amino acids. CDR3 region: CASSFPVKSNTGELFF. In DNA form, the CDR3 reads TGTGCCAGCAGCTTTCCAGTCAAGTCGAACACCGGGGAGCTGTTTTTT.

Ten or more counts support this clonotype. The CDR3 DNA follows: TGCGCCAGGCGGGACTCGAAGGGGTCCCAGTACTTC. Translating it yields CARRDSKGSQYF. This sequence joins TRBV10-1 and TRBJ2-5, with D maybe TRBD2 (6 bases). V lost 9 bases to trimming and J lost 9 bases, with 17 bases between them. Germline values: CDR1 WNHNN, CDR2 SYGVQD (reference sequence). The CDR3 has 12 residues.

The chain is built from TRBV7-3 and TRBJ2-2; 9 bases agree with TRBD1. Germline V gene lookup returns CDR1 SGHTA and CDR2 FQGTGA. The length of the CDR3 is 17 residues. V was clipped by 7 bases and J by 5 bases; unmatched bases: 14. The CDR3 loop reads CASNPLRNRGLTGELFF. The CDR3, as DNA: TGTGCCAGCAACCCCCTTCGGAACAGGGGGCTTACCGGGGAGCTGTTTTTT.

This chain links TRBV12-3 or TRBV12-4 with TRBJ2-6; 7 bases match TRBD1. CDR3 size: 16 residues. The V and J ends lost 3 bases and 2 bases, in that order; junction bases with no gene match: 4. The CDR3 DNA reads TGTGCCAGCAGTTTGACAGGGTCTACTGGGGCCAACGTCCTGACTTTC. Its protein product is CASSLTGSTGANVLTF.

This clonotype came up many times. The V and J genes are TRBV12-3 or TRBV12-4 and TRBJ1-2; D ambiguous. The CDR3 length is 14 residues. V dropped 3 bases and J dropped 3 bases, with 11 bases sitting between them. This CDR3 is CASSLEWGYYGYTF. The CDR3 region has the DNA TGTGCCAGCAGTTTGGAGTGGGGATACTATGGCTACACCTTC.

This clonotype was observed many times. The chain uses TRBV6-1 and TRBJ2-7; no definite D call. V was clipped by 7 bases and J by 5 bases, with 18 bases between them. CDR3 size: 14 residues. Germline V gene lookup returns CDR1 MNHNS and CDR2 SASEGT. This chain's CDR3 is CASTSRPLGDEQYF. Written as DNA, the CDR3 is TGTGCCAGCACCTCCCGGCCCCTAGGCGACGAGCAGTACTTC.

This clonotype was detected only once. J is TRBJ2-7 and V is TRBV12-3 or TRBV12-4; D gene unclear. Trimming pared 6 bases from V and 6 bases from J, leaving 21 bases between. The CDR3 runs to 15 residues. CDR3 sequence reads: CASRLSGRDNVEQYF. The CDR3 DNA follows: TGTGCCAGCAGGCTCTCCGGAAGGGATAATGTCGAGCAGTACTTC.

This clonotype was counted at least ten times. The CDR3 sequence: CASSPLGNTEAFF. The CDR3 coding sequence is TGTGCCAGCAGCCCCCTGGGAAACACTGAAGCTTTCTTT. The chain employs TRBV18 and TRBJ1-1; no reliable D call. Germline V lookup: CDR1 KGHSH, CDR2 LQKENI. The CDR3 extends over 13 amino acids. Deletions cut 8 bases from V and 2 bases from J, with 12 bases between. The variable domain in full, with the rest retrieved from reference TRBV18 and TRBJ1-1, is NAGVMQNPRHLVRRRGQEARLRCSPMKGHSHVYWYRQLPEEGLKFMVYLQKENIIDESGMPKERFSAEFPKEGPSILRIQQVVRGDSAAYFCASSPLGNTEAFFGQGTRLTVV.

This clonotype was detected many times. The rearrangement uses TRBV2 and TRBJ1-5, with D perhaps TRBD1 (6 bases). This CDR3 has 15 residues. The germline gives CDR1 SNHLY, CDR2 FYNNEI. The V and J ends lost 6 bases and 2 bases respectively, with 14 bases between them. CDR3 loop: CASSAGQLGNQPQHF. The CDR3 DNA reads TGTGCCAGCAGCGCTGGACAGTTGGGCAATCAGCCCCAGCATTTT.

This clonotype was detected ten times or more. The J gene is TRBJ1-6, the V gene TRBV20-1; weak D call: TRBD1 (5 bases). Germline values: CDR1 DFQATT, CDR2 SNEGSKA (reference sequence). Trimming shortened V by 4 bases and J by 2 bases, and 9 bases separated the two germline ends. CDR3 length equals 14 residues. CDR3: CSANRGPYNSPLHF. Written as DNA, the CDR3 is TGCAGTGCTAATCGGGGCCCCTATAATTCACCCCTCCACTTT.

This clonotype appeared many times. The rearrangement links TRBV24-1 to TRBJ2-7, with 7 nucleotides matching TRBD1. The junction had 2 bases not matched to a gene; V was cut back by 4 bases and J by 3 bases. The CDR3 runs to 13 residues. Per the germline V gene, CDR1 is KGHDR and CDR2 is SFDVKD. Here the CDR3 reads CATSEGTVYEQYF. The DNA of the CDR3 is TGTGCCACCAGTGAGGGGACAGTCTACGAGCAGTACTTC.

The table lists this clonotype with many counts. This chain uses TRBV30 with TRBJ1-2, with D unresolved. The length of the CDR3 is 14 residues. The germline gives CDR1 GTSNPN, CDR2 SVGIG (reference sequence). Trimming removed 4 bases from V and 2 bases from J, with 14 bases in between. The CDR3 reads CAWTPPRPNYGYTF. CDR3 in DNA: TGTGCCTGGACTCCACCTAGACCCAACTATGGCTACACCTTC. The full variable domain, rest sourced from reference TRBV30 and TRBJ1-2, is SQTIHQWPATLVQPVGSPLSLECTVEGTSNPNLYWYRQAAGRGLQLLFYSVGIGQISSEVPQNLSASRPQDRQFILSSKKLLLSDSGFYLCAWTPPRPNYGYTFGSGTRLTVV.

This clonotype was recorded many times. This sequence joins TRBV24-1 and TRBJ1-2, with no clear D. Per germline, CDR1 KGHDR and CDR2 SFDVKD. V lost 3 bases to trimming and J lost 8 bases, with 12 bases between them. CDR3 length: 13 residues. In nucleotides, the CDR3 is TGTGCCACCAGTGATGCCGTCTTTGAGGGCTACACCTTC. It encodes CATSDAVFEGYTF.

This clonotype was seen at least ten times. The chain employs TRBV7-9 and TRBJ2-7; D remains unclear. V lost 5 bases, J lost 4 bases, and 9 bases lay in between. CDR3 length equals 12 residues. Per germline, CDR1 SEHNR and CDR2 FQNEAQ (reference sequence). The DNA for the CDR3 is TGTGCCAGCAGCCCTCAGGATTACGAGCAGTACTTC. Amino acids: CASSPQDYEQYF.